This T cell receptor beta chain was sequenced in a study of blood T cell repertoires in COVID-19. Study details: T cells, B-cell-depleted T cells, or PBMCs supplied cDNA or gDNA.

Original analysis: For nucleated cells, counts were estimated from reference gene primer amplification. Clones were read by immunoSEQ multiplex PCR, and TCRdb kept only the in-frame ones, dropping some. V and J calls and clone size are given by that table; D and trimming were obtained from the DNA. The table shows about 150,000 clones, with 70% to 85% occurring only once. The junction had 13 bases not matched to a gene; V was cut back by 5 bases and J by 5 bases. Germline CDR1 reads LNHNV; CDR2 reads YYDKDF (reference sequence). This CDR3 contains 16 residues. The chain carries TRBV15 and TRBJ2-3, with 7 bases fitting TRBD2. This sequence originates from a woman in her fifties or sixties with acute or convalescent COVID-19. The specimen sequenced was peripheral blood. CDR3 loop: CATSEKGRGRRDTQYF. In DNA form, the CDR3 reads TGTGCCACCAGCGAGAAAGGGAGGGGCCGCAGAGATACGCAGTATTTT.